This TCR beta chain was recovered during a study of shared clonotypes between healthy human individuals. Method: immunoSEQ multiplex PCR; TCRdb's copy keeps in-frame clones and lacks some. The sample lists 2 million or so clones, roughly 94% occurring once. Comments on this clone: The sample has other DNA sequences that encode this CDR3 too.

Sequencing was carried out using naive CD4+ T cells sorted from blood. Subset described: CD45RA+ positively selected. This TCR came from a man between 18 and 29 years old in good health.

CDR3 protein: CASSVGRGSTDTQYF. CDR3 sequence (DNA): TGTGCCAGCAGCGTAGGCAGGGGAAGCACAGATACGCAGTATTTT. The chain carries TRBV9 and TRBJ2-3; weak D call: TRBD1 (6 bases). The ends were cut back, 0 bases at V and 0 bases at J, with 8 bases in the middle. Germline loops: CDR1 SGDLS, CDR2 YYNGEE. CDR3 length equals 15 residues.